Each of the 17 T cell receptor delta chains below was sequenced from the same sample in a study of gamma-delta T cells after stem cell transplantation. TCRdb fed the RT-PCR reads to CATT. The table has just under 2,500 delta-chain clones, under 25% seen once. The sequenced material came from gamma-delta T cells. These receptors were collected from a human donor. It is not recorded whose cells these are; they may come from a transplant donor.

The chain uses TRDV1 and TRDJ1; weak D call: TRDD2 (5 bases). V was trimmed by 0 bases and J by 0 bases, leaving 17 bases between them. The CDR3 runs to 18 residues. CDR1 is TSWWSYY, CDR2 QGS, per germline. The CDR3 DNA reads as TGTGCTCTTGGGGAACTCGCCTACAAGTTGGTCAACACCGATAAACTCATCTTT. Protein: CALGELAYKLVNTDKLIF.

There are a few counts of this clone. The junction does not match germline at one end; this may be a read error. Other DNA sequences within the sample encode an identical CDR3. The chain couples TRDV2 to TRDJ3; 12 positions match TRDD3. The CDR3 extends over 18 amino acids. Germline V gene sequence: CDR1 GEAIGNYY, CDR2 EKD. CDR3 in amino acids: CACDTVLGDTWDTRQMFF. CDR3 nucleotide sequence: TGTGCCTGTGACACCGTACTGGGGGATACCTGGGACACCCGGCAGATGTTTTTC.

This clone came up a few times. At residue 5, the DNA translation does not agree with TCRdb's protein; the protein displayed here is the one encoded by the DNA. This CDR3 is CACDRLGDTHTDKLIF. The CDR3 coding sequence is TGTGCCTGTGACAGACTGGGGGATACGCACACCGATAAACTCATCTTT. The J gene is TRDJ1, the V gene TRDV2; 13 bases are a match to TRDD3. The J gene, absent from TCRdb, was called here by matching the DNA to germline. The CDR3 covers 16 residues. Germline V lookup: CDR1 GEAIGNYY, CDR2 EKD. V lost 2 bases to trimming and J lost 0 bases; unmatched junction nucleotides: 2.

CDR3 amino acids: CALGELEPPDWGIKDKLIF. The CDR3 DNA follows: TGTGCTCTTGGGGAACTAGAGCCCCCCGACTGGGGGATAAAGGATAAACTCATCTTT. V usage is TRDV1 and J usage is TRDJ1, with 11 bases aligning to TRDD3. The J gene is absent in TCRdb and was assigned here via DNA matching to germline. Germline CDR1 TSWWSYY, CDR2 QGS. The CDR3 covers 19 residues. The V gene end was trimmed by 0 bases and the J gene end by 5 bases; junction bases not matched to a gene: 14.

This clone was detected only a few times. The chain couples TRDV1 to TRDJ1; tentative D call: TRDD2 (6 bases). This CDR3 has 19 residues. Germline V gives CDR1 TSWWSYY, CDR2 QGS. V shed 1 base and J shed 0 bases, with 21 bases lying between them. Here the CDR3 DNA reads TGTGCTCTTGGGGAACCACCCTACGTGGTCCTACCTTACACCGATAAACTCATCTTT. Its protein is CALGEPPYVVLPYTDKLIF.

CDR3 DNA sequence: TGTGCTCTTGGGGATCCTACGTGTAGTACTGGGGGATACTTTTGCACAGCACAACTCTTCTTT. It is translated as CALGDPTCSTGGYFCTAQLFF. V usage is TRDV1 and J usage is TRDJ2; 12 bases line up with TRDD3. TCRdb carries no J gene annotation; the J gene was assigned here by matching the DNA with germline. Germline trimming cut 3 bases from V and 5 bases from J; bases unmatched to any gene: 19. The CDR3 runs 21 residues. Germline lookup yields CDR1 TSWWSYY and CDR2 QGS.

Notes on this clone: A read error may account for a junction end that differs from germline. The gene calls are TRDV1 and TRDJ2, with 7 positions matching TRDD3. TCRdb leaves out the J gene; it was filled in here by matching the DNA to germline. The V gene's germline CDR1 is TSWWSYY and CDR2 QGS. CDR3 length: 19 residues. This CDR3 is CAIGVSRRAWGDQTAQLFF. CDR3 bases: TGTGCTATTGGGGTTTCCAGAAGGGCCTGGGGGGACCAGACAGCACAACTCTTCTTT.

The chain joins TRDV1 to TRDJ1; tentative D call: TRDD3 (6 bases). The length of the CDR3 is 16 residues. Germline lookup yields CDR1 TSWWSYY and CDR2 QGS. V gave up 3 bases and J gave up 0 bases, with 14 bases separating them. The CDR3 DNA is TGTGCTCTTGGGGACGAGTTGGGGGCCAACACCGATAAACTCATCTTT. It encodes CALGDELGANTDKLIF.

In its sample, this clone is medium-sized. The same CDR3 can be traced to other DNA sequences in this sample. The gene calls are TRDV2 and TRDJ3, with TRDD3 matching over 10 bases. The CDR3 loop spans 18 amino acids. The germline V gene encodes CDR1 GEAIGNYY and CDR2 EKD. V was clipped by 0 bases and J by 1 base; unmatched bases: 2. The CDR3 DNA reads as TGTGCCTGTGACACCGGGGGATACGCGTCCTGGGACACCCGACAGATGTTTTTC. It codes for CACDTGGYASWDTRQMFF.

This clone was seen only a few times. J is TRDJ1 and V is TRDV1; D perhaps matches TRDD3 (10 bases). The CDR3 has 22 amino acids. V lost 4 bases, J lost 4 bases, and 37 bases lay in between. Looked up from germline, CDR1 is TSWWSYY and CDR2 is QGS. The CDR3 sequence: CALGGPRPSYPPGGYSNDKLIF. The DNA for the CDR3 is TGTGCTCTTGGGGGGCCTCGTCCTTCCTACCCTCCTGGGGGATATTCAAACGATAAACTCATCTTT.

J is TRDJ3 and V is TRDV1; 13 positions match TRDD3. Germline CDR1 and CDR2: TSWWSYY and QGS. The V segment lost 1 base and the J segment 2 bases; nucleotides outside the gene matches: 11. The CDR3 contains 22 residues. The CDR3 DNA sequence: TGTGCTCTTGGGGAACGATTCCTACTGGGGGATACGAGGCCCTGGGACACCCGACAGATGTTTTTC. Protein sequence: CALGERFLLGDTRPWDTRQMFF.

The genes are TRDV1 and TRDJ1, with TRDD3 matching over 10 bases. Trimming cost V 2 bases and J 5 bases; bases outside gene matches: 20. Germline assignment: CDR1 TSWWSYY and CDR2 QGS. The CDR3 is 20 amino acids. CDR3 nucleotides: TGTGCTCTTGGGGAAACAAACAAGGTACTGGGGGATCGGCGCGTGGATAAACTCATCTTT. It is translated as CALGETNKVLGDRRVDKLIF.

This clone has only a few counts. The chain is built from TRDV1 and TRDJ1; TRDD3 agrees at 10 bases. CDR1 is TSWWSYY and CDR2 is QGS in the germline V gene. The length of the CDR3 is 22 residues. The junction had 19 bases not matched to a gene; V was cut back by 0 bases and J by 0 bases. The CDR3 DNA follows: TGTGCTCTTGGGGAACTTAGGTCCCTTTACTGGGGGATCGCTACGTACACCGATAAACTCATCTTT. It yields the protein CALGELRSLYWGIATYTDKLIF.

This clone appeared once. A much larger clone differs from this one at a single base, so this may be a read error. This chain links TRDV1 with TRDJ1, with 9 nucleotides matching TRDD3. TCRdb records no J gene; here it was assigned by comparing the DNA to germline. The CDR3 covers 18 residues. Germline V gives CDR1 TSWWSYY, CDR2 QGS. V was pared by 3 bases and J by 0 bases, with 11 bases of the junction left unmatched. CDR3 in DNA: TGTGCTCTTGGGGAGCGACGTCTGGGGGATTCTTACACCGATAAACTCATCTTT. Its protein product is CALGERRLGDSYTDKLIF.

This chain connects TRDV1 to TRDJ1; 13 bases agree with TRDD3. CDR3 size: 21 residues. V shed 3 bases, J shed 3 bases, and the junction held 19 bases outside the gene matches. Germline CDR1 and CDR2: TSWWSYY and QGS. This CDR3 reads CALGDQLPRRTGGYVPDKLIF. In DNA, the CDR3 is TGTGCTCTTGGGGATCAACTACCGCGCCGTACTGGGGGATACGTTCCCGATAAACTCATCTTT.

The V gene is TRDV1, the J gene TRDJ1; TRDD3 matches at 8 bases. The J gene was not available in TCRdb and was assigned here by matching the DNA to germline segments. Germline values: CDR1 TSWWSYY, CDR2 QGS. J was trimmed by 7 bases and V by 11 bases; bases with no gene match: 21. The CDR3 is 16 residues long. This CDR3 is CASGTPTGGRTVKLIF. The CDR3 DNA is TGTGCTAGTGGGACGCCTACTGGGGGTCGCACGGTTAAACTCATCTTT.

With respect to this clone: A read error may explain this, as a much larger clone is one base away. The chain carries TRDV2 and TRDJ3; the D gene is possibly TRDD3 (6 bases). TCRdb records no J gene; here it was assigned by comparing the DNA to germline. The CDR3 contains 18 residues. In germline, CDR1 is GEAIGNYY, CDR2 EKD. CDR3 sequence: CACDTARGSSWGTRQMFF. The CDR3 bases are TGTGCCTGTGACACCGCTCGGGGGAGCTCCTGGGGCACCCGACAGATGTTTTTC.